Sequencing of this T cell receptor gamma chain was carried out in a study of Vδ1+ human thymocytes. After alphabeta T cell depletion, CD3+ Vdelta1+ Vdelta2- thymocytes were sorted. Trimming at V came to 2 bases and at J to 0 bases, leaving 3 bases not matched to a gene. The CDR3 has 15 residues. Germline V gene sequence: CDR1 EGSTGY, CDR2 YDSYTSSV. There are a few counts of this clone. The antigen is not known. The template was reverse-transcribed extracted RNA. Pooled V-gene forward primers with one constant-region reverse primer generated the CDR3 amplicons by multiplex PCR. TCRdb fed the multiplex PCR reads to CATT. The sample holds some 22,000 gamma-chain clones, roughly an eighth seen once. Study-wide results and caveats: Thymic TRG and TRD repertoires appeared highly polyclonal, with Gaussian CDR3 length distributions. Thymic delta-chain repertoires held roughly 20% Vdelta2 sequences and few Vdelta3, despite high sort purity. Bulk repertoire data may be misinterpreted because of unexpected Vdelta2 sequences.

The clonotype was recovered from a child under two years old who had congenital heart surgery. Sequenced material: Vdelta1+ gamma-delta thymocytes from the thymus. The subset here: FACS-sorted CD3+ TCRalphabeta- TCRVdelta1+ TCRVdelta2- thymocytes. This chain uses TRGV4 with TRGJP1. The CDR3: CATWDAYTTGWFKIF. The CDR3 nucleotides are TGTGCCACCTGGGATGCGTATACCACTGGTTGGTTCAAGATATTT.